The sequence of this TCR beta chain was determined in a study of CD8+ T cells in alopecia areata. CDR3 length: 15 amino acids. J gave up 11 bases and V 3 bases, and 9 bases lay outside the gene matches. Germline CDR1 is SGHVS and CDR2 is FQNEAQ. Reverse transcription of extracted RNA yielded cDNA, which provided the sequencing template. Profiled with immunoSEQ multiplex PCR; TCRdb holds only in-frame clones, not every one. The sample includes about 200,000 clones, 45% to 70% of them seen just once. A few counts support this clone. Sequences were obtained from CD8+ T cells sorted from blood. The gene calls are TRBV7-8 and TRBJ1-5; the match to TRBD1 covers 11 bases. This receptor was identified in a human donor in good health. The CDR3 loop reads CASSLGTGGGSAQHF. Here the CDR3 DNA reads TGTGCCAGCAGCTTGGGGACAGGGGGTGGATCGGCCCAGCATTTT.